This passage covers 24 T cell receptor beta chains from one sample sequenced in a study of cytomegalovirus exposure and HLA in healthy donors. The PCR used 60 Vbeta and 13 Jbeta primers. This table comes from immunoSEQ multiplex PCR, and its TCRdb copy is limited to in-frame clones, with some not included. The sample has about 130,000 clones, around 78% seen once; the top ten hold 1.5% to 2%. The source material was PBMCs. The receptors were gathered from a female donor in good health and CMV-seropositive.

The chain employs TRBV9 and TRBJ2-7, with D uncertain. Looked up from germline, CDR1 is SGDLS and CDR2 is YYNGEE. The V end lost 0 bases, the J end lost 0 bases, and 10 bases lay between the germline ends. CDR3 length: 15 amino acids. CDR3 DNA: TGTGCCAGCAGCGTAGACGCCAGAACCTCCTACGAGCAGTACTTC. Translating it yields CASSVDARTSYEQYF.

The J gene is TRBJ2-3, the V gene TRBV6-5; no clear D gene. In germline, CDR1 is MNHEY, CDR2 SVGAGI. The length of the CDR3 is 15 residues. V was cut by 1 base and J by 0 bases, with 8 bases left in between. DNA of the CDR3: TGTGCCAGCAGTTACTGGCTCGGGAGCACAGATACGCAGTATTTT. The encoded protein is CASSYWLGSTDTQYF.

Regarding this clone: An end of the junction differs from the germline gene, which may be a read error. V usage is TRBV7-9 and J usage is TRBJ2-5, with 11 nucleotides matching TRBD2. Looked up from germline, CDR1 is SEHNR and CDR2 is FQNEAQ (reference sequence). The CDR3 is 16 residues long. CDR3 DNA sequence: TGTTCCAGCAGGGGAACTAGCGGGAGCCCCCAAGAGACCCAGTACTTC. Translation: CSSRGTSGSPQETQYF.

The J gene is TRBJ1-6, the V gene TRBV4-1; D unclear. V lost 0 bases to trimming and J lost 9 bases, with 15 bases between them. The CDR3 has 16 residues. Germline-derived CDR1 and CDR2 are MGHRA and YSYEKL. The CDR3 here is CASSQEGANPGSPLHF. In DNA form, the CDR3 reads TGCGCCAGCAGCCAAGAAGGAGCAAACCCCGGTTCACCCCTCCACTTT.

V usage is TRBV28 and J usage is TRBJ2-1; TRBD1 matches at 11 bases. With V trimmed by 3 bases and J by 6 bases, 7 bases remained unmatched. Germline loops: CDR1 MDHEN, CDR2 SYDVKM. The CDR3 is made up of 16 amino acids. CDR3 sequence (DNA): TGTGCCAGCAGTTTTCATACCGGGACAGGGGGCAATGAGCAGTTCTTC. Translated, it gives CASSFHTGTGGNEQFF.

This clone was seen just once. The chain uses TRBV10-3 and TRBJ2-2; 7 bases map to TRBD1. There are 12 residues in the CDR3. Looked up from germline, CDR1 is ENHRY and CDR2 is SYGVKD. J lost 3 bases, V lost 10 bases, and 2 bases had no gene match. Written as DNA, the CDR3 is TGTGCCACGACAGGGTACACCGGGGAGCTGTTTTTT. Its protein product is CATTGYTGELFF.

CDR3 sequence: CASSFGAHRAGELFF. The DNA of the CDR3 is TGTGCCAGCAGTTTTGGGGCCCACAGGGCCGGGGAGCTGTTTTTT. V gene TRBV28 combines with J gene TRBJ2-2; TRBD1 is a possible D gene (6 bases). This CDR3 has 15 amino acids. V gave up 3 bases and J gave up 6 bases, with 14 bases separating them. CDR1 is MDHEN and CDR2 is SYDVKM in the germline V gene. Using reference TRBV28 and TRBJ2-2 for the parts outside the CDR3, the full variable domain is DVKVTQSSRYLVKRTGEKVFLECVQDMDHENMFWYRQDPGLGLRLIYFSYDVKMKEKGDIPEGYSVSREKKERFSLILESASTNQTSMYLCASSFGAHRAGELFFGEGSRLTVL.

The chain recombines TRBV28 with TRBJ2-1; D might be TRBD2 (6 bases). Deletions cut 5 bases from V and 4 bases from J, with 21 bases between. The CDR3 extends over 17 amino acids. CDR1 and CDR2 from the germline V gene are MDHEN and SYDVKM. The CDR3 region is CASSGNGGGALYNEQFF. For the CDR3, the DNA is TGTGCCAGCAGTGGAAACGGTGGAGGGGCCCTTTACAATGAGCAGTTCTTC.

J is TRBJ2-7 and V is TRBV7-3, with TRBD2 identical over 9 bases. V was clipped by 3 bases and J by 0 bases; unmatched bases: 3. The CDR3 covers 15 residues. The germline gives CDR1 SGHTA, CDR2 FQGTGA. The CDR3 is CASSLERGASYEQYF. The CDR3 DNA sequence: TGTGCCAGCAGCTTGGAGCGGGGGGCCTCCTACGAGCAGTACTTC.

J is TRBJ2-7 and V is TRBV5-4, with 8 bases lining up with TRBD1. Germline trimming cut 4 bases from V and 2 bases from J; bases unmatched to any gene: 8. Germline lookup yields CDR1 SGHNT and CDR2 YYREEE (reference sequence). The CDR3 consists of 15 residues. CDR3 coding DNA: TGTGCCAGCAGCCCAGGACAGGGTCGGACCTACGAGCAGTACTTC. Translation gives CASSPGQGRTYEQYF. Full variable domain (remainder filled in from reference TRBV5-4 and TRBJ2-7): ETGVTQSPTHLIKTRGQQVTLRCSSQSGHNTVSWYQQALGQGPQFIFQYYREEENGRGNFPPRFSGLQFPNYSSELNVNALELDDSALYLCASSPGQGRTYEQYFGPGTRLTVT.

V gene TRBV7-8 combines with J gene TRBJ1-3; D is possibly TRBD1 (6 bases). The CDR3 contains 15 residues. Germline V gives CDR1 SGHVS, CDR2 FQNEAQ. Trimming removed 5 bases from V and 0 bases from J, with 11 bases in between. The CDR3 DNA reads TGTGCCAGCAGCCTACAGGGATACTCTGGAAACACCATATATTTT. Translated: CASSLQGYSGNTIYF.

The V call is TRBV30, the J call TRBJ2-1, with a tentative D call TRBD2 (6 bases). Looked up from germline, CDR1 is GTSNPN and CDR2 is SVGIG (reference sequence). V was pared by 0 bases and J by 9 bases, with 18 bases between. The CDR3 sequence is 15 residues long. The CDR3 protein is CAWSVLGTLSTEQFF. The CDR3 DNA follows: TGTGCCTGGAGTGTATTGGGGACTCTTAGTACTGAGCAGTTCTTC.

The gene calls are TRBV7-9 and TRBJ2-5, with D maybe TRBD2 (5 bases). This CDR3 contains 14 residues. Germline V gene data show CDR1 as SEHNR and CDR2 as FQNEAQ (reference sequence). V lost 5 bases and J 3 bases, leaving 13 bases between the germline ends. CDR3 amino acids: CASSRTHREETQYF. CDR3 coding DNA: TGTGCCAGCAGCCGGACTCATAGGGAAGAGACCCAGTACTTC. The full variable domain, in which reference TRBV7-9 and TRBJ2-5 provide the parts outside the CDR3, is DTGVSQNPRHKITKRGQNVTFRCDPISEHNRLYWYRQTLGQGPEFLTYFQNEAQLEKSRLLSDRFSAERPKGSFSTLEIQRTEQGDSAMYLCASSRTHREETQYFGPGTRLLVL.

This clone appeared a single time. The chain recombines TRBV9 with TRBJ2-3, with TRBD1 matching over 9 bases. This CDR3 has 17 amino acids. V was pared by 0 bases and J by 3 bases, with 8 bases of the junction left unmatched. Germline V lookup: CDR1 SGDLS, CDR2 YYNGEE. CDR3 in DNA: TGTGCCAGCAGCGTAGGTAGGGACAGGGTTAGGACAGATACGCAGTATTTT. This gives the protein CASSVGRDRVRTDTQYF.

This chain joins TRBV6-4 and TRBJ2-2; 7 positions agree with TRBD2. V was pared by 7 bases and J by 8 bases, with 7 bases of the junction left unmatched. The CDR3 is made up of 13 amino acids. CDR1 is MRHNA, CDR2 SNTAGT, per germline. The CDR3 here is CASNLAVLGELFF. In nucleotides, the CDR3 is TGTGCCAGCAACCTAGCGGTATTGGGGGAGCTGTTTTTT.

This sequence joins TRBV27 and TRBJ2-7; a weak D match, TRBD1 (6 bases). This CDR3 comprises 13 residues. Germline V gene lookup returns CDR1 MNHEY and CDR2 SMNVEV (reference sequence). The V end lost 4 bases, the J end lost 4 bases, and 11 bases lay between the germline ends. CDR3 bases: TGTGCCAGCAGTTCAGGGGCGTGGTACGAGCAGTACTTC. Amino acids: CASSSGAWYEQYF.

The rearrangement joins TRBV5-5 to TRBJ2-5; 7 bases are a match to TRBD1. Germline values: CDR1 SGHKS, CDR2 YYEKEE (reference sequence). The CDR3 is 16 amino acids. V dropped 4 bases and J dropped 1; count of bases not matched to a gene: 10. In nucleotides, the CDR3 is TGTGCCAGCAGCAAATACGGGACAGCGCCCCAAGAGACCCAGTACTTC. It codes for CASSKYGTAPQETQYF.

This chain connects TRBV5-6 to TRBJ2-7, with D perhaps TRBD1 (5 bases). The germline V and J ends were trimmed by 4 bases and 2 bases, with 13 bases remaining between them. This CDR3 is built from 14 residues. CDR1 and CDR2 (germline): SGHDT, YYEEEE. The CDR3 bases are TGTGCCAGCAGCCCGATGGACAAGCCCTACGAGCAGTACTTC. This gives the protein CASSPMDKPYEQYF.

V gene TRBV27 combines with J gene TRBJ2-7, with 11 positions matching TRBD2. From germline, CDR1 is MNHEY and CDR2 SMNVEV (reference sequence). This CDR3 has 16 residues. J was trimmed by 0 bases and V by 4 bases; bases with no gene match: 5. The CDR3 nucleotides read TGTGCCAGCAGTTCACCGACTAGCGGGAACTCCTACGAGCAGTACTTC. Protein sequence: CASSSPTSGNSYEQYF.

The chain links TRBV5-1 to TRBJ1-2; TRBD1 aligns across 7 bases. The CDR3 covers 12 residues. Per the germline V gene, CDR1 is SGHRS and CDR2 is YFSETQ. Trimming cost V 5 bases and J 8 bases; bases outside gene matches: 6. The CDR3 DNA reads as TGCGCCAGCAGACAGGGGTATTACGGCTACACCTTC. Protein product: CASRQGYYGYTF.

The chain combines TRBV5-5 with TRBJ1-2; maybe TRBD1 (5 bases). This CDR3 contains 13 residues. The germline V and J ends were trimmed by 0 bases and 8 bases, with 11 bases remaining between them. Germline loops: CDR1 SGHKS, CDR2 YYEKEE (reference sequence). CDR3 sequence reads: CASSLETVEGYTF. The CDR3 region has the DNA TGTGCCAGCAGCTTGGAGACAGTGGAAGGCTACACCTTC.

V is TRBV2 and J is TRBJ2-6, with TRBD1 as a possible D gene (6 bases). V dropped 8 bases and J dropped 1 base, with 12 bases sitting between them. The CDR3 runs to 15 residues. Germline-derived CDR1 and CDR2 are SNHLY and FYNNEI. The CDR3 reads CASGGLRSGANVLTF. DNA of the CDR3: TGTGCCAGCGGGGGCCTCAGGTCTGGGGCCAACGTCCTGACTTTC.

This clone was counted a few times. This chain uses TRBV2 with TRBJ1-1, with 7 bases matching TRBD1. Per the germline V gene, CDR1 is SNHLY and CDR2 is FYNNEI. The J segment lost 1 base and the V segment lost 6 bases, leaving 2 bases of the junction unmatched. The CDR3 contains 13 residues. The chain's CDR3 is CASRRQGNTEAFF. The CDR3 bases are TGTGCCAGCAGACGACAGGGGAACACTGAAGCTTTCTTT.

In this sample, this clone turned up once. This sequence joins TRBV11-2 and TRBJ2-7; D is perhaps TRBD1 (6 bases). Germline CDR1 and CDR2: SGHAT and FQNNGV. The CDR3 spans 15 residues. Trimming cost V 5 bases and J 1 base, with 15 bases left between them. DNA for the CDR3: TGTGCCAGCAGCCGAGGTGGGGGCAATTCCTACGAGCAGTACTTC. Translated: CASSRGGGNSYEQYF. Supplemented by reference TRBV11-2 and TRBJ2-7, the full variable domain reads EAGVAQSPRYKIIEKRQSVAFWCNPISGHATLYWYQQILGQGPKLLIQFQNNGVVDDSQLPKDRFSAERLKGVDSTLKIQPAKLEDSAVYLCASSRGGGNSYEQYFGPGTRLTVT.